The entry below gives a single T cell receptor (beta chain) sequence along with its context. It lacks a known antigen. Base qualities are not at hand, and no much larger clone is one base apart. The cohort consisted of 670 or so healthy bone marrow donors. At the time of sampling, all cohort members were nominally healthy, though unrecorded immune exposures were likely present. The donor tested CMV seropositive, placing the donor among the 289 seropositive members of the cohort. Every donor gave a peripheral blood sample, and the peripheral blood mononuclear cells from that sample were used for TCR beta sequencing. Genomic DNA extraction from the blood cell samples was performed with the Qiagen DNeasy Blood Extraction Kit. The data derive from a study of cytomegalovirus exposure and HLA in healthy donors (dated by TCRdb to about 2017). Study-wide context: An earlier analysis of some 550 of the donors reported about 290 Gb of sequence data and around 120 million unique TCR beta sequences from 190 million or so T cells. An early release that covered about 640 HLA-typed donors contained approximately 290 gigabases of sequencing data and some 87 million unique TCR sequences. Of the approximately 400 genotyped donors, approximately 81% were placed in the genetic ancestry cluster associated with self-reported Caucasian donors. The study aimed to test whether signatures of past pathogen exposure could be identified by cataloging public T cell receptors. The T cell repertoires of about 700 subjects were profiled by immunosequencing and related to cytomegalovirus serostatus. In addition to the first cohort of about 650 subjects, a separate validation cohort of approximately 120 different subjects was used. To predict cytomegalovirus infection status, the study brought together high-throughput TCR immunosequencing, statistical association of individual TCRs with disease status, and machine learning. A later analysis re-analyzed previously published TCR beta repertoires from 650 to 800 donors and added high-resolution HLA genotyping to study TCR occurrence patterns. Rather than drawing on any new phenotypic data, the later analysis identified candidate immune exposures from TCR beta sequences and the way those sequences occurred across donors. In an earlier analysis of about 590 of the donors, high-throughput TCR beta sequencing was used to judge whether each TCR beta V gene segment behaved as functional or pseudogenic. Alongside the repertoire data, information on donor age, sex, ethnicity and CMV serostatus was compiled. A later genetic analysis used genome-wide SNP genotypes for about 65% of the roughly 670 donors, treating that subset as a discovery cohort. All discovery cohort repertoires had been generated using a single sequencing platform. HLA typing covered class I and class II loci at four-digit resolution. Typing coverage differed by locus: A, B, C, DRB1 and DQB1 were typed in roughly 620-630 donors, DQA1 in roughly 510, DPA1 in 600 to 610, and DPB1 in around 490. A handful of DR-DQ haplotypes were handled as single units for association and clustering because linkage in the cohort was strong. On average, around 230,000 unique TCR beta nucleotide sequences were sequenced per donor among more than 350 genotyped donors of the cohort, with approximately 18% of those sequences being non-productive. Study-wide conclusions, independent of this receptor: The study gave a list of about 170 TCR beta chains associated with cytomegalovirus. Because counts were too low, under 20 rarely observed V segments, including chromosome 9 orphons, were left out of the earlier analysis of about 620 of the donors. In a later analysis, most CMV-associated TCR beta chains were found to appear HLA-restricted, with HLA associations seemingly driven largely by CMV exposure. Across donors, most TCR sequences were observed very rarely, whereas some public TCRs were present in many individuals. Linkage disequilibrium might explain the correlated functional status among segregating V segments, but an unknown experimental factor could not be ruled out. In both the original and validation cohorts, the classifier was reported to diagnose cytomegalovirus status with high specificity and sensitivity. According to a later analysis, parvovirus B19, influenza, CMV and Epstein-Barr virus appeared linked to several top co-occurrence clusters. A later analysis found that HLA-associated TCR beta chains were more clonally expanded and had lower generation probabilities than equally common non-associated chains. An association between a missense DCLRE1C variant and V-gene and J-gene trimming of TCR beta chains was found in a later genetic analysis and replicated in an independent cohort. Strong co-occurrence of HLA alleles, especially DR and DQ, made assigning TCR associations to individual alleles difficult. At a false discovery rate of 0.05, a later analysis linked 16,951 TCR beta sequences to specific HLA alleles. An earlier analysis of around 600 of the donors showed that most TCR beta V segments appeared in productive rearrangements either about 87% or about 30% of the time, which broadly matched IMGT annotations. The authors suggested that the approach could potentially be extended to other disease states and immunological phenotypes. For the cohort, immune exposure information was limited to CMV serostatus. HLA typing was unavailable for some donors at each locus, so association tests used only the typed subset. In a later analysis, TCR association rates were found to vary across HLA loci, with the most associated TCRs seen for DRB1 alleles and the fewest for HLA-C alleles. The presence/absence analyses assumed that sequencing depth was roughly uniform across donors, and that assumption may not be true. In this cohort, only TCR beta chains were sequenced, and detectable features were limited by the absence of alpha or paired-chain data. Because the 87-base-pair reads could not distinguish some IMGT-functional V segments, including TRBV6-2 and TRBV6-3, those segments were excluded. The sequencing pipeline was judged likely to have produced a cluster of highly shared sequence variants as a technical artifact. A further reported finding was that TCR beta sequences accurately predicted the HLA-A and HLA-B alleles for most subjects in the first cohort. In vitro tests confirmed that a few of the cytomegalovirus-associated TCR beta chains recognize cytomegalovirus antigens. According to a later genetic analysis, donors in an Asian-associated ancestry cluster had fewer N-insertions in productive TCRs than the approximately 710-donor mean.

The library was produced with the immunoSEQ multiplex PCR assay. A mixture of 60 forward primers for TCR Vbeta segments and 13 reverse primers for TCR Jbeta segments was used in the multiplex PCR. The CDR3 region of rearranged TCR beta genes was amplified from genomic DNA by a multiplex PCR assay. Amplified TCR beta libraries were sequenced as 87-base-pair reads on the Illumina HiSeq System. As for how the authors treated the data: A later analysis counted approximately 84 million unique TCR beta chains across the 550 to 750 repertoires, and some 11 million of these chains were shared by at least two donors. Raw reads were error-corrected and collapsed into unique sequences with a nearest-neighbor algorithm that merged closely related sequences to remove PCR and sequencing errors. To assign V, D and J gene segments, CDR3 sequences were aligned to IMGT reference sequences. For a sequence to be retained, a match of at least six nucleotides to both a V gene segment and a J gene segment was required. Rearrangements were classified as productive when the CDR3 lacked stop codons and remained in frame with V and J, and all other rearrangements were classified as non-productive. CDR3 was defined according to IMGT convention as the region running from the second conserved V-encoded cysteine to the conserved J-encoded phenylalanine. In an earlier analysis of approximately 590 of the donors, sequences lacking an unambiguous match to a single V gene segment were excluded. In an earlier analysis of approximately 590 of the donors, a V segment was called functional when productive rearrangements were above 56.7%, and segregating when the standard deviation between donors exceeded 5%. A statistical classification framework was developed to diagnose cytomegalovirus status using the catalog of TCR beta chain sequences. In a later analysis, TCR nucleotide sequences were compared against IMGT/GENE-DB human TR gene sequences so that V and J genes could be assigned. In a later analysis, CDR3 sequences and most-parsimonious VDJ recombination scenarios were assigned using the TCRdist pipeline. In a later analysis, each TCR beta chain was defined by its CDR3 amino acid sequence together with its V-gene family, and reads without a unique V-gene family were excluded. A later analysis removed 500 to 600 highly shared, low-generation-probability nucleotide sequences to deal with suspected cross-contamination and a sequencing artifact. For each public chain, a later analysis derived a clonal expansion index from normalized ranks of inferred template counts within each repertoire. In a later analysis, generation probabilities were computed using a VDJ recombination model fitted to out-of-frame rearrangements, and the results were checked against IGoR. In a later analysis, TCR-TCR, TCR-HLA and TCR-CMV co-occurrence was scored with hypergeometric tests, and a repertoire-size bias correction was applied to TCR pairs. In a later analysis, false discovery rates were estimated by permuting HLA or CMV assignments 20 times. In a later analysis, co-occurring TCRs were grouped using DBSCAN, with TCRdist sequence similarity added in when clustering inside HLA-allele-positive subsets. For co-occurrence clustering, repertoires with fewer than 30,000 or more than 120,000 public chains were excluded, along with 5 or 6 repertoires with anomalous nucleotide sharing. In TCRdb, the immuneACCESS table is reduced to in-frame sequences with V and J assigned. These tables do not hold every clone; where another copy was compared, an unresolved V gene accounts for under half, and the others remain unexplained. The V and J calls and the clone size are those of that table, but D and trimming were determined from the DNA. The sample profile shows nearly 300,000 clones; 86% of them were found once. The ten most abundant clones make up less than 4.5% of the sample.

Based on the germline V gene, the CDR1 and CDR2 sequences are SGDLS and YYNGEE. The CDR3 spans 14 residues, from the cysteine through the phenylalanine. Only the CDR3 DNA is retained, 42 bases long and in frame from the first base. V lost 3 bases and J lost 6 bases; the stretch between them is 16 bases long. Sequences were obtained from PBMCs. Recombination linked TRBV9 to TRBJ2-7; the D gene is perhaps TRBD1, from 8 matching bases. This TCR was recovered from a middle-aged man in good health and CMV-seropositive. The CDR3 has the sequence CASSANRGGSEQYF. DNA sequence: TGTGCCAGCAGCGCGAACAGGGGGGGCAGCGAGCAGTACTTC.